This entry lists 21 T cell receptor beta chains sequenced from one sample in a study of T cells after posttransplantation cyclophosphamide. Sequenced by immunoSEQ multiplex PCR; TCRdb stores in-frame clones only, minus some. The table includes about 1,600 clones, roughly three quarters detected once. Busulfan-fludarabine conditioning, marrow transplant, and cyclophosphamide on days +3 and +4 were administered. The sample in question was CD4+ T cells sorted from blood, obtained after allogeneic stem cell transplant with posttransplant cyclophosphamide. The receptors derive from a female patient over 55 who received an allogeneic stem cell transplant from a related donor and was CMV-positive. Some T cells here may be from the graft donor.

V is TRBV20-1 and J is TRBJ2-5, with 7 bases aligning to TRBD1. The J segment lost 5 bases and the V segment lost 8 bases, leaving 5 bases of the junction unmatched. The germline CDR1 and CDR2 sequences are DFQATT and SNEGSKA (reference sequence). The CDR3 extends over 11 amino acids. CDR3 sequence (DNA): TGCAGTCAAAGGGGGCTCGAGACCCAGTACTTC. Translation gives CSQRGLETQYF.

The chain joins TRBV7-2 to TRBJ2-1; D is undetermined. This CDR3 is 11 amino acids long. V was shortened by 5 bases and J by 16 bases, with 15 bases between the two germline ends. The germline CDR1 and CDR2 sequences are SGHTA and FQGNSA. CDR3 nucleotide sequence: TGTGCCAGCAGCCGCCAGGAACTGGTTTTCTTC. Encoded protein: CASSRQELVFF.

The chain recombines TRBV7-3 with TRBJ2-3, with D possibly TRBD2 on 6 matching bases. Germline CDR1 reads SGHTA; CDR2 reads FQGTGA. Trimming cost V 0 bases and J 3 bases, with 7 bases left between them. This CDR3 has 14 amino acids. CDR3: CASSLTAGTDTQYF. The DNA of the CDR3 is TGTGCCAGCAGCTTAACGGCGGGAACAGATACGCAGTATTTT.

This CDR3 is CASSSKGLLRTDTQYF. Here the CDR3 DNA reads TGTGCCAGTAGTAGCAAGGGACTCCTCCGGACAGATACGCAGTATTTT. The J gene is TRBJ2-3, the V gene TRBV19; weak D call: TRBD2 (6 bases). The V gene lost 4 bases and the J gene lost 3 bases, with 17 bases spanning the gap. This CDR3 has 16 amino acids. Per germline, CDR1 LNHDA and CDR2 SQIVND (reference sequence).

The chain links TRBV18 to TRBJ2-7; no definite D call. The CDR3 extends over 14 amino acids. Germline V gene sequence: CDR1 KGHSH, CDR2 LQKENI. V was clipped by 1 base and J by 5 bases, with 12 bases between them. CDR3: CASSPQSLSNEQYF. The CDR3 region has the DNA TGTGCCAGCTCACCACAGAGTCTTAGTAACGAGCAGTACTTC.

In its sample, this clone was seen a few times. The sample carries other DNA sequences with the same CDR3. The chain recombines TRBV5-6 with TRBJ1-1; 10 bases are a match to TRBD1. The V gene end was trimmed by 3 bases and the J gene end by 4 bases; junction bases not matched to a gene: 3. This CDR3 is built from 14 residues. Germline V gene lookup returns CDR1 SGHDT and CDR2 YYEEEE. The CDR3 sequence is CASSWTGGGTEAFF. The CDR3 region has the DNA TGTGCCAGCAGCTGGACAGGGGGGGGCACTGAAGCTTTCTTT.

CDR3 coding DNA: TGCAGCGTTGACAGCGGGGGGGAGTCTGAGGGCTACACCTTC. Translating gives CSVDSGGESEGYTF. The J gene is TRBJ1-2, the V gene TRBV29-1, with D possibly TRBD1 on 5 matching bases. V was pared by 3 bases and J by 8 bases, with 19 bases between. In germline, CDR1 is SQVTM, CDR2 ANQGSEA. CDR3 length: 14 amino acids. The entire variable domain, with the rest obtained from reference TRBV29-1 and TRBJ1-2, is as follows: SAVISQKPSRDICQRGTSLTIQCQVDSQVTMMFWYRQQPGQSLTLIATANQGSEATYESGFVIDKFPISRPNLTFSTLTVSNMSPEDSSIYLCSVDSGGESEGYTFGSGTRLTVV.

V and J are TRBV5-1 and TRBJ1-2; a possible D gene is TRBD1 (6 bases). CDR3 length equals 16 residues. CDR1 is SGHRS and CDR2 is YFSETQ in the germline V gene. V gave up 4 bases and J gave up 2 bases, with 18 bases separating them. For the CDR3, the DNA is TGCGCCAGCAGCCCCGGGGGGCAGAACTTCAACTATGGCTACACCTTC. Translation gives CASSPGGQNFNYGYTF.

CDR3 DNA sequence: TGTGCCGGGGGAAGTGGGGCGGCAGGGAGGTCCGGGGAGCAGTACTTC. As protein: CAGGSGAAGRSGEQYF. The V gene is TRBV5-4, the J gene TRBJ2-7; TRBD2 might be the D (6 bases). The CDR3 consists of 16 residues. Trimming removed 10 bases from V and 7 bases from J, with 30 bases in between. Looked up from germline, CDR1 is SGHNT and CDR2 is YYREEE (reference sequence).

The V gene is TRBV14, the J gene TRBJ1-2, with 7 bases identical to TRBD1. CDR1 is SGHDN and CDR2 is FVKESK in the germline V gene. With V trimmed by 6 bases and J by 4 bases, 8 bases remained unmatched. CDR3 length: 14 residues. CDR3 protein: CASSSGQDFYGYTF. The DNA for the CDR3 is TGTGCCAGCAGTTCCGGACAGGATTTCTATGGCTACACCTTC.

V gene TRBV19 combines with J gene TRBJ2-6; 8 bases agree with TRBD1. After removal of 7 bases from V and 1 base from J, the junction contained 6 bases not matched to a gene. This CDR3 is 16 amino acids long. Germline V gene sequence: CDR1 LNHDA, CDR2 SQIVND (reference sequence). In nucleotides, the CDR3 is TGTGCCAGTACCCCGGGACAGGCATCTGGGGCCAACGTCCTGACTTTC. Translating gives CASTPGQASGANVLTF.

This clone has only a few counts. The genes are TRBV27 and TRBJ2-7, with a weak D call TRBD1 (5 bases). The CDR3 sequence is 15 residues long. The ends were cut back, 2 bases at V and 3 bases at J, with 14 bases in the middle. The germline gives CDR1 MNHEY, CDR2 SMNVEV (reference sequence). The CDR3 sequence is CASSLKVTGSYEQYF. CDR3 bases: TGTGCCAGCAGTTTAAAGGTCACAGGAAGCTACGAGCAGTACTTC.

CDR3 DNA sequence: TGTGCCTGGAGTGGGCGGCCAAACTACGAGCAGTACTTC. It codes for CAWSGRPNYEQYF. The chain combines TRBV30 with TRBJ2-7; D not certain. The germline V gene encodes CDR1 GTSNPN and CDR2 SVGIG (reference sequence). The V gene lost 1 base and the J gene lost 3 bases, with 10 bases spanning the gap. The CDR3 contains 13 residues. Supplemented by reference TRBV30 and TRBJ2-7, the full variable domain reads SQTIHQWPATLVQPVGSPLSLECTVEGTSNPNLYWYRQAAGRGLQLLFYSVGIGQISSEVPQNLSASRPQDRQFILSSKKLLLSDSGFYLCAWSGRPNYEQYFGPGTRLTVT.

V usage is TRBV28 and J usage is TRBJ1-2; D is unclear. The germline V gene has CDR1 MDHEN and CDR2 SYDVKM. Trimming removed 4 bases at V and 8 bases at J, with 20 bases between. The CDR3 contains 15 residues. The chain's CDR3 is CASSSPFLGSLGYTF. CDR3 in DNA: TGTGCCAGCAGTTCCCCCTTTCTAGGCAGCCTCGGCTACACCTTC.

J is TRBJ1-4 and V is TRBV5-1, with D tentatively TRBD1 (5 bases). Looked up from germline, CDR1 is SGHRS and CDR2 is YFSETQ. V lost 6 bases, J lost 0 bases, and 15 bases lay in between. This CDR3 spans 16 amino acids. CDR3 nucleotides: TGCGCCAGCACCAGGGCCTCCCCCTCAACTAATGAAAAACTGTTTTTT. As protein: CASTRASPSTNEKLFF.

This clone was counted between two and nine times. Additional DNA sequences in this sample encode the identical CDR3. V usage is TRBV29-1 and J usage is TRBJ2-7; TRBD1 matches 8 bases. The CDR3 is 11 residues long. CDR1 is SQVTM, CDR2 ANQGSEA, per germline. After removal of 7 bases from V and 3 bases from J, the junction contained 2 bases not matched to a gene. The CDR3 is CSAGQGYEQYF. The CDR3 DNA follows: TGCAGCGCCGGACAGGGCTACGAGCAGTACTTC.

CDR3 nucleotide sequence: TGTGCCAGCAGTGAACAGGGGCCCTTCTCTGGAAACACCATATATTTT. It codes for CASSEQGPFSGNTIYF. The chain joins TRBV6-1 to TRBJ1-3, with D tentatively TRBD1 (6 bases). CDR1 MNHNS and CDR2 SASEGT come from the germline V gene. V lost 2 bases and J 0 bases, leaving 11 bases between the germline ends. This CDR3 has 16 amino acids.

This chain links TRBV19 with TRBJ2-7, with D perhaps TRBD2 (6 bases). Deletions cut 3 bases from V and 6 bases from J, with 12 bases between. The CDR3 extends over 13 amino acids. Germline CDR1 and CDR2: LNHDA and SQIVND (reference sequence). This CDR3 is CASSISAEGEQYF. CDR3 in DNA: TGTGCCAGTAGTATCTCGGCGGAGGGCGAGCAGTACTTC.

This sequence joins TRBV2 and TRBJ2-7; D not resolved. V lost 8 bases to trimming and J lost 0 bases, with 8 bases between them. Looked up from germline, CDR1 is SNHLY and CDR2 is FYNNEI. This CDR3 is built from 12 residues. The CDR3: CASSRSSYEQYF. CDR3 nucleotide sequence: TGTGCCAGCTCCCGGAGCTCCTACGAGCAGTACTTC. Full variable domain (missing parts from reference TRBV2 and TRBJ2-7): EPEVTQTPSHQVTQMGQEVILRCVPISNHLYFYWYRQILGQKVEFLVSFYNNEISEKSEIFDDQFSVERPDGSNFTLKIRSTKLEDSAMYFCASSRSSYEQYFGPGTRLTVT.

The chain recombines TRBV7-3 with TRBJ1-2; D might be TRBD1 (5 bases). The CDR3 spans 13 residues. The germline V gene encodes CDR1 SGHTA and CDR2 FQGTGA. With 3 bases removed from V and 8 bases from J, the gap between germline ends came to 13 bases. CDR3 residues: CASSFGGSEGYTF. CDR3 coding DNA: TGTGCCAGCAGCTTCGGGGGATCGGAAGGCTACACCTTC. Variable domain in full (rest from reference TRBV7-3 and TRBJ1-2): GAGVSQTPSNKVTEKGKYVELRCDPISGHTALYWYRQSLGQGPEFLIYFQGTGAADDSGLPNDRFFAVRPEGSVSTLKIQRTERGDSAVYLCASSFGGSEGYTFGSGTRLTVV.

For the CDR3, the DNA is TGCGCCAGCAGCTTGGGCGGGACAGATTCCTACGAGCAGTACTTC. Protein sequence: CASSLGGTDSYEQYF. The chain employs TRBV5-1 and TRBJ2-7; the D gene is possibly TRBD1 (7 bases). The CDR3 has 15 amino acids. Germline CDR1 SGHRS, CDR2 YFSETQ. V lost 0 bases and J lost 1, with 11 bases in between. Full variable domain (missing parts from reference TRBV5-1 and TRBJ2-7): KAGVTQTPRYLIKTRGQQVTLSCSPISGHRSVSWYQQTPGQGLQFLFEYFSETQRNKGNFPGRFSGRQFSNSRSEMNVSTLELGDSALYLCASSLGGTDSYEQYFGPGTRLTVT.